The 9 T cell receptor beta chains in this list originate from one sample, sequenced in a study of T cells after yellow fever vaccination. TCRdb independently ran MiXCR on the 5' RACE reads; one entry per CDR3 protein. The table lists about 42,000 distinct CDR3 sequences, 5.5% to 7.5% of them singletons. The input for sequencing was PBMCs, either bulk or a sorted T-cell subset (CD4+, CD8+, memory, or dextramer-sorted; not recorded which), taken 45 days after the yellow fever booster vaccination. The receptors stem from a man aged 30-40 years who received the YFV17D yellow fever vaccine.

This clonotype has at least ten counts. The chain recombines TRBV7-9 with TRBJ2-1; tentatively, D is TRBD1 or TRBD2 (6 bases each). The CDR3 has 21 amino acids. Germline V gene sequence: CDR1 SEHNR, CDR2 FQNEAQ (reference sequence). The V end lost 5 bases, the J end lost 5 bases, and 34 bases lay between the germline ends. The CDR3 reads CASSPPGRRGNRGALNNEQFF. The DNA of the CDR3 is TGTGCCAGCAGCCCTCCGGGGCGCCGGGGGAATAGGGGGGCCCTGAACAATGAGCAGTTCTTC.

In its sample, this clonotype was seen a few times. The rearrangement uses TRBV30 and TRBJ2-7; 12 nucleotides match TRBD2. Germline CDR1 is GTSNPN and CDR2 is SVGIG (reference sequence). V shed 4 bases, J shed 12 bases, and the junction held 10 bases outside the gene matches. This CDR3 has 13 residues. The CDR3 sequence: CAWTYMTSGSVYF. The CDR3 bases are TGTGCCTGGACCTATATGACTAGCGGGAGTGTGTACTTC.

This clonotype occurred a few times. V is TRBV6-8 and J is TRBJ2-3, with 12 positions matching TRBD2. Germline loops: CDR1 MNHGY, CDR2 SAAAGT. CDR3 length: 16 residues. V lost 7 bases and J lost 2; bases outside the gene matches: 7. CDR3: CASTCTSGRTTDTQYF. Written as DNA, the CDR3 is TGTGCCAGCACCTGTACTAGCGGGAGGACCACAGATACGCAGTATTTT.

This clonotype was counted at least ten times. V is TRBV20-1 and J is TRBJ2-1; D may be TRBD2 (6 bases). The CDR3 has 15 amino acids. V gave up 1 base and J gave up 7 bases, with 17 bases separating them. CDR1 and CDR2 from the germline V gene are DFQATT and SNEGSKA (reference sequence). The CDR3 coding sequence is TGCAGTGCTAGAGTCATAGCGGCACGCAGGAATGAGCAGTTCTTC. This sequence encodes CSARVIAARRNEQFF.

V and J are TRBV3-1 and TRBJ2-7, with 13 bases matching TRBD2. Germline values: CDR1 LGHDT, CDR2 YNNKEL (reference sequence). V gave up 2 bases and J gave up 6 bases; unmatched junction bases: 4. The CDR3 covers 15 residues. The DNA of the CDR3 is TGTGCCAGCAGCCAACAAAGGACTAGCGGGAGCGAGCAGTACTTC. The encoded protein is CASSQQRTSGSEQYF.

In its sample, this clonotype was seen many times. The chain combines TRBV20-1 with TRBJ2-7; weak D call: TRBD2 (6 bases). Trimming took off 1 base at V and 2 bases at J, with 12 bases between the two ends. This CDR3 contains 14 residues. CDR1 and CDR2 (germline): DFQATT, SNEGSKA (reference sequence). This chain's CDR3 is CSARGPSVAYEQYF. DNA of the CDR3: TGCAGTGCTAGAGGCCCTAGCGTGGCCTACGAGCAGTACTTC.

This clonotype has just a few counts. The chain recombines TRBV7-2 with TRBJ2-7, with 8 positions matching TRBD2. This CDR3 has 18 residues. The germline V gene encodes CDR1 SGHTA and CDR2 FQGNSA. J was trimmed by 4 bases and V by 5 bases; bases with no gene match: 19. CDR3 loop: CASSLGGALLSGGYEQYF. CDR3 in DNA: TGTGCCAGCAGCCTCGGGGGGGCATTACTTTCTGGGGGATACGAGCAGTACTTC.

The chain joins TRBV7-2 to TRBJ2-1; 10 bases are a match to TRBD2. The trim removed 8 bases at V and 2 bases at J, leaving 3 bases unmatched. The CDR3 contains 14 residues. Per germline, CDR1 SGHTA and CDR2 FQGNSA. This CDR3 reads CASQREGPYNEQFF. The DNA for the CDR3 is TGTGCCAGCCAGCGGGAGGGTCCCTACAATGAGCAGTTCTTC. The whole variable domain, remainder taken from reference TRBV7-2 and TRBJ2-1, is GAGVSQSPSNKVTEKGKDVELRCDPISGHTALYWYRQSLGQGLEFLIYFQGNSAPDKSGLPSDRFSAERTGGSVSTLTIQRTQQEDSAVYLCASQREGPYNEQFFGPGTRLTVL.

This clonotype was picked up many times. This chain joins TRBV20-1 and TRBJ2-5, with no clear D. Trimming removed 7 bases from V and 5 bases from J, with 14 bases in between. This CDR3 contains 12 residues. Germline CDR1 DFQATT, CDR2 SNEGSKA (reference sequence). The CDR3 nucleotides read TGCAGTGTGAAGAGATTGGGGGAGACCCAGTACTTC. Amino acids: CSVKRLGETQYF.